The 22 T cell receptor beta chains presented below share a single source sample, sequenced in a study of shared clonotypes between healthy human individuals. Assay used: immunoSEQ multiplex PCR; TCRdb lists only in-frame clones, some missing. The sample includes 2 million to 2.5 million clones, approximately 93% seen only once; the top ten take under 0.45%. The specimen was naive CD4+ T cells from PBMCs. The sample's subset: CD45RA+ positively selected. Receptors originate from a man between 18 and 35 years old in good health. Some clones in this sample may be carry-over from other donors' samples.

This chain connects TRBV19 to TRBJ2-2; D is unresolved. V lost 8 bases, J lost 7 bases, and 11 bases lay in between. This CDR3 is built from 12 residues. Germline V CDR1 and CDR2: LNHDA, SQIVND (reference sequence). The CDR3: CASASRIGELFF. Written as DNA, the CDR3 is TGTGCCAGTGCTAGTCGAATCGGGGAGCTGTTTTTT.

The chain employs TRBV5-6 and TRBJ1-1, with D perhaps TRBD1 (6 bases). Per the germline V gene, CDR1 is SGHDT and CDR2 is YYEEEE. Trimming shortened V by 1 base and J by 7 bases, and 17 bases separated the two germline ends. The CDR3 has 15 residues. CDR3: CASSLNSAGGIEAFF. The DNA for the CDR3 is TGTGCCAGCAGCTTGAATAGCGCGGGGGGCATTGAAGCTTTCTTT.

This chain connects TRBV6-5 to TRBJ2-7; 7 bases match TRBD2. The CDR3 loop spans 14 amino acids. Germline-derived CDR1 and CDR2 are MNHEY and SVGAGI. The J segment lost 3 bases and the V segment lost 5 bases, leaving 7 bases of the junction unmatched. The CDR3 region has the DNA TGTGCCAGCAGTAGAGCGGGACTTTTCTACGAGCAGTACTTC. Translated: CASSRAGLFYEQYF.

This clone appeared a single time. The CDR3 DNA reads as TGTGCCAGTAGTATGGGACGGACACGCACAGATACGCAGTATTTT. Amino acid sequence: CASSMGRTRTDTQYF. The chain recombines TRBV19 with TRBJ2-3; the D gene could be TRBD1 or TRBD2 (5 bases each). Germline V gives CDR1 LNHDA, CDR2 SQIVND (reference sequence). V shed 3 bases and J shed 1 base, with 11 bases lying between them. The CDR3 loop spans 15 amino acids. The full variable domain, rest sourced from reference TRBV19 and TRBJ2-3, is DGGITQSPKYLFRKEGQNVTLSCEQNLNHDAMYWYRQDPGQGLRLIYYSQIVNDFQKGDIAEGYSVSREKKESFPLTVTSAQKNPTAFYLCASSMGRTRTDTQYFGPGTRLTVL.

The chain recombines TRBV7-2 with TRBJ2-7; D possibly uses TRBD1 or TRBD2 (5 bases each). The ends were cut back, 5 bases at V and 5 bases at J, with 16 bases in the middle. Per the germline V gene, CDR1 is SGHTA and CDR2 is FQGNSA. The CDR3 spans 14 residues. DNA for the CDR3: TGTGCCAGCAGCCCGGGGACGGTGCCTAACGAGCAGTACTTC. This gives the protein CASSPGTVPNEQYF.

This clone was recorded only once. This chain uses TRBV2 with TRBJ2-1; 13 bases match TRBD2. Trimming removed 9 bases from V and 8 bases from J; junction bases left unmatched: 13. CDR3 size: 16 residues. Germline CDR1 is SNHLY and CDR2 is FYNNEI. CDR3 nucleotides: TGTGCCAGTCAGAGAGAGGGACTAGCGGGATTCGATGAGCAGTTCTTC. It translates to CASQREGLAGFDEQFF.

The chain recombines TRBV27 with TRBJ1-2; 7 bases are a match to TRBD1. Per the germline V gene, CDR1 is MNHEY and CDR2 is SMNVEV (reference sequence). CDR3 length: 14 residues. Trimming took 4 bases from V and 4 from J; bases not matched to a gene: 6. CDR3 residues: CASSSRTGTYGYTF. In DNA form, the CDR3 reads TGTGCCAGCAGTTCGAGGACAGGAACCTATGGCTACACCTTC.

DNA for the CDR3: TGTGCCAGCAGCCGCGCGGGGGCGTGGGACACCGGGGAGCTGTTTTTT. Amino acid sequence: CASSRAGAWDTGELFF. The chain carries TRBV6-6 and TRBJ2-2; a possible D gene is TRBD2 (7 bases). Germline lookup yields CDR1 MNHNY and CDR2 SVGAGI (reference sequence). Trimming removed 6 bases at V and 3 bases at J, with 17 bases between. There are 16 residues in the CDR3.

This chain uses TRBV5-1 with TRBJ2-3; D call uncertain. The CDR3 extends over 15 amino acids. Germline CDR1 is SGHRS and CDR2 is YFSETQ. V was clipped by 0 bases and J by 4 bases, with 12 bases between them. The CDR3 region is CASSLEVGRPDTQYF. The CDR3 DNA reads as TGCGCCAGCAGCTTGGAGGTCGGCAGGCCAGATACGCAGTATTTT.

This chain links TRBV10-3 with TRBJ2-3; D is ambiguous. V lost 6 bases, J lost 0 bases, and 7 bases lay in between. This CDR3 has 13 amino acids. CDR1 ENHRY and CDR2 SYGVKD come from the germline V gene. The CDR3 coding sequence is TGTGCCATCAGCGGTTCTAGCACAGATACGCAGTATTTT. Amino acids: CAISGSSTDTQYF.

A word on this clone: The same CDR3 can be traced to other DNA sequences in this sample. V usage is TRBV7-2 and J usage is TRBJ2-1; D not resolved. The CDR3 has 12 residues. Germline V gene sequence: CDR1 SGHTA, CDR2 FQGNSA. Trimming took 4 bases from V and 4 from J, leaving 5 bases between them. The CDR3 region has the DNA TGTGCCAGCAGCTCGCAATACAATGAGCAGTTCTTC. It encodes CASSSQYNEQFF.

The chain carries TRBV11-2 and TRBJ2-1; 9 bases are shared with TRBD2. Germline trimming cut 1 base from V and 2 bases from J; bases unmatched to any gene: 0. The CDR3 sequence is 15 residues long. Germline assignment: CDR1 SGHAT and CDR2 FQNNGV. The CDR3 nucleotides are TGTGCCAGCAGCTTAGGCGGGAGGGCCTACAATGAGCAGTTCTTC. Its translation: CASSLGGRAYNEQFF.

V gene TRBV27 combines with J gene TRBJ2-7; 8 bases match TRBD1. Germline V gives CDR1 MNHEY, CDR2 SMNVEV (reference sequence). With V trimmed by 6 bases and J by 5 bases, 6 bases remained unmatched. CDR3 length equals 13 residues. CDR3 nucleotides: TGTGCCAGCAGCCGACCGGACAGGGACGAGCAGTACTTC. Its translation is CASSRPDRDEQYF.

This chain uses TRBV19 with TRBJ1-5, with 7 nucleotides matching TRBD1. The V gene end was trimmed by 8 bases and the J gene end by 1 base; junction bases not matched to a gene: 8. This CDR3 comprises 15 residues. The germline gives CDR1 LNHDA, CDR2 SQIVND (reference sequence). CDR3 sequence: CASVRTGGSNQPQHF. The CDR3 nucleotides are TGTGCCAGTGTACGGACAGGTGGCAGCAATCAGCCCCAGCATTTT.

The chain joins TRBV29-1 to TRBJ2-1; TRBD1 matches at 7 bases. Germline V gives CDR1 SQVTM, CDR2 ANQGSEA. V lost 5 bases and J lost 4; bases outside the gene matches: 23. This CDR3 has 19 amino acids. The CDR3 sequence is CSVHRHRMAPGQPYNEQFF. The CDR3 nucleotides are TGCAGCGTTCACAGACACCGAATGGCTCCGGGACAGCCGTACAATGAGCAGTTCTTC.

This chain joins TRBV6-6 and TRBJ2-1, with a weak D call TRBD2 (6 bases). V lost 2 bases and J lost 7, with 12 bases in between. Germline CDR1 MNHNY, CDR2 SVGAGI (reference sequence). This CDR3 contains 14 residues. CDR3 in DNA: TGTGCCAGCAGTTACCCACGTGGGGGGAATGAGCAGTTCTTC. Translation: CASSYPRGGNEQFF.

This CDR3 reads CASSPPPEGSYNEQFF. The DNA of the CDR3 is TGTGCCAGCTCACCACCCCCGGAGGGCTCCTACAATGAGCAGTTCTTC. The rearrangement links TRBV18 to TRBJ2-1, with D tentatively TRBD2 (6 bases). Per the germline V gene, CDR1 is KGHSH and CDR2 is LQKENI. Deletions cut 0 bases from V and 0 bases from J, with 9 bases between. The CDR3 is 16 residues long.

The rearrangement uses TRBV28 and TRBJ1-1; no clear D. Trimming stripped 2 bases from V and 11 bases from J, with 12 bases between. This CDR3 spans 12 amino acids. Germline loops: CDR1 MDHEN, CDR2 SYDVKM. The CDR3 region is CASSLNLGSAFF. DNA for the CDR3: TGTGCCAGCAGTTTAAATTTGGGAAGCGCTTTCTTT.

Remarks on this clone: Other DNA sequences within the sample encode an identical CDR3. The chain combines TRBV7-3 with TRBJ1-5, with TRBD1 matching 7 bases. The length of the CDR3 is 15 residues. Germline CDR1 is SGHTA and CDR2 is FQGTGA. The V gene end was trimmed by 5 bases and the J gene end by 0 bases; junction bases not matched to a gene: 4. The CDR3 nucleotides read TGTGCCAGCAGCCTGACAGGGAATAGCAATCAGCCCCAGCATTTT. Its translation is CASSLTGNSNQPQHF.

This rearrangement joins TRBV6-1 to TRBJ2-1; 9 bases line up with TRBD2. CDR3 length: 15 amino acids. The germline V gene has CDR1 MNHNS and CDR2 SASEGT. After removal of 1 base from V and 9 bases from J, the junction contained 7 bases not matched to a gene. This CDR3 is CASSEEGLASVEQFF. The CDR3 nucleotides read TGTGCCAGCAGTGAAGAGGGACTAGCTAGTGTTGAGCAGTTCTTC.

This clone came up once. In DNA form, the CDR3 reads TGTGCCAGCAGCCCCAAGACAGGGTGGGACTATGGCTACACCTTC. Protein product: CASSPKTGWDYGYTF. The chain couples TRBV9 to TRBJ1-2, with 7 bases fitting TRBD1. Germline V gene data show CDR1 as SGDLS and CDR2 as YYNGEE. The CDR3 length is 15 residues. After removal of 4 bases from V and 3 bases from J, the junction contained 9 bases not matched to a gene.

The chain couples TRBV9 to TRBJ2-1; D remains unclear. The V gene's germline CDR1 is SGDLS and CDR2 YYNGEE. The CDR3 has 15 residues. Deletions cut 4 bases from V and 0 bases from J, with 11 bases between. The DNA of the CDR3 is TGTGCCAGCAGCTCCGACACGCTCTCCTACAATGAGCAGTTCTTC. Protein sequence: CASSSDTLSYNEQFF.